These 26 T cell receptor beta chains originate from one sample sequenced in a study of blood T cell repertoires in COVID-19 (TCRdb year 2020). The receptor library was made with the immunoSEQ multiplex PCR assay. TCRdb obtained this table from immuneACCESS and retained in-frame rearrangements with V and J assigned. These tables miss some clones; where compared with another copy, unresolved V genes account for less than half of the shortfall, and the remainder is unexplained. This sample lists 240,000 or so clones; over 80% were detected once. The biggest ten clones account for more than 1.5% of the sample. The sequencing input was peripheral blood. The source of these receptors is a man aged 25-40 years who had recovered from COVID-19.

The chain links TRBV19 to TRBJ1-5, with TRBD1 as a possible D gene (6 bases). V lost 8 bases and J 4 bases, leaving 9 bases between the germline ends. Per germline, CDR1 LNHDA and CDR2 SQIVND (reference sequence). The CDR3 loop spans 12 amino acids. Written as DNA, the CDR3 is TGTGCCAGTGAGGACAGTAATCAGCCCCAGCATTTT. Translated, it gives CASEDSNQPQHF. Based on the CDR3 plus reference TRBV19 and TRBJ1-5, the full variable domain is DGGITQSPKYLFRKEGQNVTLSCEQNLNHDAMYWYRQDPGQGLRLIYYSQIVNDFQKGDIAEGYSVSREKKESFPLTVTSAQKNPTAFYLCASEDSNQPQHFGDGTRLSIL.

The gene calls are TRBV19 and TRBJ2-1, with 11 positions matching TRBD2. This CDR3 is built from 16 residues. V trimming: 2 bases; J trimming: 7 bases; junction bases outside the gene matches: 7. Germline CDR1 reads LNHDA; CDR2 reads SQIVND (reference sequence). The DNA for the CDR3 is TGTGCCAGTAGTATACTAGCGGGGGGATCCAGTAATGAGCAGTTCTTC. This gives the protein CASSILAGGSSNEQFF.

The rearrangement links TRBV18 to TRBJ2-5; tentatively, D is TRBD1 (6 bases). The CDR3 contains 13 residues. Germline CDR1 KGHSH, CDR2 LQKENI. V was pared by 10 bases and J by 2 bases, with 14 bases between. CDR3 region: CATRRGMQETQYF. CDR3 nucleotides: TGTGCCACCAGAAGGGGGATGCAAGAGACCCAGTACTTC.

In this sample, this clone turned up a few times. The chain uses TRBV3-1 (or the pseudogene TRBV3-2) and TRBJ1-1, with a tentative D call TRBD1 (6 bases). Deletions cut 4 bases from V and 6 bases from J, with 15 bases between. From germline, CDR1 is LGHDT and CDR2 YNNKEL (reference sequence). The CDR3 runs 14 residues. In nucleotides, the CDR3 is TGTGCCAGCAGCCCACCTCAGGGGAGCGCTGAAGCTTTCTTT. Protein sequence: CASSPPQGSAEAFF.

The chain has TRBV11-2 and TRBJ1-4; D is possibly TRBD1 (6 bases). CDR3 length: 14 amino acids. Germline CDR1 and CDR2: SGHAT and FQNNGV. V was trimmed by 2 bases and J by 7 bases, leaving 11 bases between them. The CDR3 DNA reads TGTGCCAGCAGCTTATGGCTGGGGGCTGAAAAACTGTTTTTT. Translated, it gives CASSLWLGAEKLFF. Full variable domain (outside the CDR3, taken from reference TRBV11-2 and TRBJ1-4): EAGVAQSPRYKIIEKRQSVAFWCNPISGHATLYWYQQILGQGPKLLIQFQNNGVVDDSQLPKDRFSAERLKGVDSTLKIQPAKLEDSAVYLCASSLWLGAEKLFFGSGTQLSVL.

This clone has only a few counts. The rearrangement joins TRBV6-6 to TRBJ2-1; 7 bases are a match to TRBD2. The CDR3 is 14 amino acids. Germline loops: CDR1 MNHNY, CDR2 SVGAGI (reference sequence). The CDR3 DNA sequence: TGTGCTACGGGGTCTAGCGGAACCTACAATGAGCAGTTCTTC. Translating gives CATGSSGTYNEQFF.

V and J are TRBV10-3 and TRBJ2-2; the D is unclear. The germline V gene has CDR1 ENHRY and CDR2 SYGVKD. CDR3 length: 16 residues. Trimming pared 2 bases from V and 5 bases from J, leaving 15 bases between. CDR3 sequence: CAISEGPAAPTGELFF. The CDR3 nucleotides are TGTGCCATCAGTGAGGGCCCCGCCGCCCCAACCGGGGAGCTGTTTTTT.

The rearrangement joins TRBV5-1 to TRBJ1-1, with D uncertain. The CDR3 length is 12 residues. Germline assignment: CDR1 SGHRS and CDR2 YFSETQ. Trimming took 1 base from V and 5 from J, leaving 6 bases between them. The CDR3 DNA sequence: TGCGCCAGCAGCTTGTTCGAGACTGAAGCTTTCTTT. It is translated as CASSLFETEAFF.

This chain joins TRBV2 and TRBJ2-3; D possibly corresponds to TRBD1 (7 bases). Trimming took 4 bases from V and 5 from J, leaving 10 bases between them. CDR1 and CDR2 from the germline V gene are SNHLY and FYNNEI. The CDR3 covers 13 residues. The CDR3 DNA follows: TGTGCCAGCAGTGGGCAGGGGGGAGATACGCAGTATTTT. This sequence encodes CASSGQGGDTQYF.

The chain recombines TRBV23-1 with TRBJ1-1; possibly TRBD1 for D (6 bases). TRBV23-1 is placed among ORFs of uncertain function. With 3 bases removed from V and 3 bases from J, the gap between germline ends came to 26 bases. The CDR3 loop spans 19 amino acids. CDR3 protein: CASSHLGGAGWGHHTEAFF. Here the CDR3 DNA reads TGCGCCAGCAGTCACCTTGGGGGGGCCGGCTGGGGTCATCACACTGAAGCTTTCTTT.

This clone was seen at least ten times. The chain couples TRBV2 to TRBJ2-7; weak D call: TRBD1 (6 bases). The germline V gene has CDR1 SNHLY and CDR2 FYNNEI. The CDR3 loop spans 12 amino acids. V shed 5 bases and J shed 3 bases, with 8 bases lying between them. CDR3 amino acids: CASSLTGYEQYF. The CDR3 nucleotides read TGTGCCAGCAGTCTGACAGGCTACGAGCAGTACTTC.

The chain has TRBV4-1 and TRBJ2-2, with 7 bases matching TRBD1. Germline loops: CDR1 MGHRA, CDR2 YSYEKL. The CDR3 sequence is 19 residues long. The V segment lost 0 bases and the J segment 2 bases; nucleotides outside the gene matches: 12. CDR3 loop: CASSQDPRQGTLNTGELFF. The DNA of the CDR3 is TGCGCCAGCAGCCAAGATCCGCGACAGGGAACCCTAAACACCGGGGAGCTGTTTTTT.

CDR3 amino acids: CATSRDWGDTEAFF. CDR3 DNA sequence: TGTGCCACCAGCAGAGATTGGGGGGACACTGAAGCTTTCTTT. The V call is TRBV15, the J call TRBJ1-1, with D possibly being TRBD1 (5 bases). Germline loops: CDR1 LNHNV, CDR2 YYDKDF (reference sequence). Trimming took off 0 bases at V and 3 bases at J, with 8 bases between the two ends. CDR3 length: 14 amino acids.

CDR3 nucleotide sequence: TGCAGTGCTAGTCCCTTAACCGGACTCACAGATACGCAGTATTTT. This sequence encodes CSASPLTGLTDTQYF. V and J are TRBV20-1 and TRBJ2-3; D might be TRBD2 (5 bases). The CDR3 totals 15 residues. CDR1 and CDR2 (germline): DFQATT, SNEGSKA (reference sequence). V was shortened by 3 bases and J by 2 bases, with 15 bases between the two germline ends.

The gene calls are TRBV11-3 and TRBJ2-2; 9 positions agree with TRBD1. Germline V gene sequence: CDR1 SGHNT, CDR2 YENEEA. The CDR3 length is 16 residues. The trim removed 1 base at V and 4 bases at J, leaving 4 bases unmatched. As DNA, the CDR3 is TGTGCCAGCAGCTTAGGGGGACAGGGATCCACCGGGGAGCTGTTTTTT. Amino acids: CASSLGGQGSTGELFF.

This chain joins TRBV28 and TRBJ1-4, with 7 positions matching TRBD1. The germline CDR1 and CDR2 sequences are MDHEN and SYDVKM. This CDR3 has 17 residues. The junction had 13 bases not matched to a gene; V was cut back by 4 bases and J by 5 bases. In DNA form, the CDR3 reads TGTGCCAGCAGTTCGTATTACACCGGGACAGCGAATGAAAAACTGTTTTTT. It translates to CASSSYYTGTANEKLFF.

The V gene is TRBV11-3, the J gene TRBJ2-2; perhaps TRBD2 as D (6 bases). Germline V lookup: CDR1 SGHNT, CDR2 YENEEA. The V and J ends lost 2 bases and 4 bases respectively, with 8 bases between them. The CDR3 spans 14 residues. The CDR3 reads CASSLRGSTGELFF. As DNA, the CDR3 is TGTGCCAGCAGCTTACGGGGGAGCACCGGGGAGCTGTTTTTT.

The CDR3 sequence is CASSRRQGDTGELFF. For the CDR3, the DNA is TGTGCCAGCAGCCGCAGACAGGGTGACACCGGGGAGCTGTTTTTT. The chain is built from TRBV13 and TRBJ2-2; 7 bases agree with TRBD1. The trim removed 5 bases at V and 3 bases at J, leaving 6 bases unmatched. This CDR3 is built from 15 residues. Germline CDR1 reads PRHDT; CDR2 reads FYEKMQ (reference sequence).

The chain has TRBV27 and TRBJ1-6; TRBD1 matches 7 bases. CDR3 length: 15 amino acids. Losses at the gene ends were 4 bases for V and 7 bases for J; bases not matched to a gene: 7. Germline assignment: CDR1 MNHEY and CDR2 SMNVEV (reference sequence). Written as DNA, the CDR3 is TGTGCCAGCAGTTGGGACAGTTCACTGAATTCACCCCTCCACTTT. As protein: CASSWDSSLNSPLHF.

The gene calls are TRBV7-9 and TRBJ2-5; tentative D call: TRBD1 (6 bases). The CDR3 has 14 amino acids. Per the germline V gene, CDR1 is SEHNR and CDR2 is FQNEAQ (reference sequence). The ends were cut back, 1 base at V and 4 bases at J, with 10 bases in the middle. The CDR3 here is CASSLGPGAETQYF. CDR3 nucleotide sequence: TGTGCCAGCAGCTTAGGTCCAGGGGCAGAGACCCAGTACTTC. Complete variable domain (other parts from reference TRBV7-9 and TRBJ2-5): DTGVSQNPRHKITKRGQNVTFRCDPISEHNRLYWYRQTLGQGPEFLTYFQNEAQLEKSRLLSDRFSAERPKGSFSTLEIQRTEQGDSAMYLCASSLGPGAETQYFGPGTRLLVL.

The J gene is TRBJ2-7, the V gene TRBV3-1 (or the pseudogene TRBV3-2); D is unclear. The CDR3 covers 13 residues. Trimming removed 4 bases at V and 7 bases at J, with 14 bases between. The germline V gene encodes CDR1 LGHDT and CDR2 YNNKEL (reference sequence). CDR3 coding DNA: TGTGCCAGCAGCCTGTGGCCTCCAAAAGAGCAGTACTTC. It encodes CASSLWPPKEQYF.

The chain has TRBV3-1 (or the pseudogene TRBV3-2) and TRBJ1-6; 10 nucleotides match TRBD1. CDR3 length: 15 residues. V shed 5 bases and J 6 bases; nucleotides not matched to a gene: 4. CDR1 LGHDT and CDR2 YNNKEL come from the germline V gene (reference sequence). CDR3 in amino acids: CASSGTGVFNSPLHF. CDR3 nucleotides: TGTGCCAGCAGCGGGACAGGGGTCTTTAATTCACCCCTCCACTTT.

This clone was detected once. This specimen includes other DNA sequences encoding the same CDR3. This chain uses TRBV5-1 with TRBJ2-5, with TRBD1 as a possible D gene (6 bases). The V end was cut by 0 bases, the J end by 3 bases, with 9 bases between. The CDR3 is 14 amino acids. From germline, CDR1 is SGHRS and CDR2 YFSETQ. This chain's CDR3 is CASSLGTVKETQYF. CDR3 DNA sequence: TGCGCCAGCAGCTTGGGGACAGTGAAAGAGACCCAGTACTTC. Drawing the rest from reference TRBV5-1 and TRBJ2-5, the complete variable domain is KAGVTQTPRYLIKTRGQQVTLSCSPISGHRSVSWYQQTPGQGLQFLFEYFSETQRNKGNFPGRFSGRQFSNSRSEMNVSTLELGDSALYLCASSLGTVKETQYFGPGTRLLVL.

The V call is TRBV5-4, the J call TRBJ2-1, with 7 bases fitting TRBD1. V lost 7 bases and J lost 7; bases outside the gene matches: 8. The germline CDR1 and CDR2 sequences are SGHNT and YYREEE (reference sequence). The CDR3 is 13 residues long. CDR3 region: CASGTVAANEQFF. The CDR3 coding sequence is TGTGCCAGCGGGACAGTGGCCGCAAATGAGCAGTTCTTC.

The rearrangement uses TRBV6-6 and TRBJ2-1, with a tentative D call TRBD1 (5 bases). Germline CDR1 is MNHNY and CDR2 is SVGAGI (reference sequence). CDR3 length: 14 amino acids. Trimming removed 5 bases from V and 3 bases from J, with 11 bases in between. The CDR3 DNA reads TGTGCCAGCAGTGGACAAACCGTCTACAATGAGCAGTTCTTC. Amino acid sequence: CASSGQTVYNEQFF.

A few counts support this clone. V is TRBV27 and J is TRBJ2-5; TRBD1 agrees at 7 bases. CDR1 and CDR2 (germline): MNHEY, SMNVEV (reference sequence). V lost 5 bases, J lost 5 bases, and 8 bases stayed unmatched. This CDR3 is built from 14 residues. The CDR3 reads CASSPDRDWETQYF. Here the CDR3 DNA reads TGTGCCAGCAGTCCCGACAGGGATTGGGAGACCCAGTACTTC.